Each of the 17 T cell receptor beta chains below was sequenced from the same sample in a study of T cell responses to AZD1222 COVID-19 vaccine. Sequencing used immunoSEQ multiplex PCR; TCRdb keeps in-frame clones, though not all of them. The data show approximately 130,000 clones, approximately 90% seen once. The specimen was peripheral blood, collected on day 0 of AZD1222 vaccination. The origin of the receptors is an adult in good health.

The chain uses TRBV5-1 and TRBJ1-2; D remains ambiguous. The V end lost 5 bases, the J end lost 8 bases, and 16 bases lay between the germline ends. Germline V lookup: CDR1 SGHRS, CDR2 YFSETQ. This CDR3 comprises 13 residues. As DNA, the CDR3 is TGCGCCAGCAGTCACGGTCCCAACGAGGGCTACACCTTC. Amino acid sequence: CASSHGPNEGYTF.

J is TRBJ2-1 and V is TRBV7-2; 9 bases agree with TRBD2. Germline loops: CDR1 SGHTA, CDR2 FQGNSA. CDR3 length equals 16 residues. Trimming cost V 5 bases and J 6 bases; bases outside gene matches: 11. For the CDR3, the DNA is TGTGCCAGCAGCCCCGTCGGCGGGAGGGACGCCAATGAGCAGTTCTTC. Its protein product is CASSPVGGRDANEQFF. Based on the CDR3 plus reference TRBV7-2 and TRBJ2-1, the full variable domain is GAGVSQSPSNKVTEKGKDVELRCDPISGHTALYWYRQSLGQGLEFLIYFQGNSAPDKSGLPSDRFSAERTGGSVSTLTIQRTQQEDSAVYLCASSPVGGRDANEQFFGPGTRLTVL.

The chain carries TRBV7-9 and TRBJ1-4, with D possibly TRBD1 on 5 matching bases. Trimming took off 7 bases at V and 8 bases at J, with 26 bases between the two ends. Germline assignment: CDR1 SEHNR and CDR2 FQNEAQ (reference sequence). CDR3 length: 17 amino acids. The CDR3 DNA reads TGTGCCAGCACCGACAGCCGGGGGATTGGCGATGAGGAAAAACTGTTTTTT. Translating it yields CASTDSRGIGDEEKLFF.

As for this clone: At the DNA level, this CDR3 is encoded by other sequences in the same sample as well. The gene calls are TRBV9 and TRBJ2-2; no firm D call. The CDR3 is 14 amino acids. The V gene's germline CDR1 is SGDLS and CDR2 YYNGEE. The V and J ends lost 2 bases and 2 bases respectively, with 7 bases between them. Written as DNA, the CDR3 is TGTGCCAGCAGCGTGGATTCCAACACCGGGGAGCTGTTTTTT. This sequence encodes CASSVDSNTGELFF.

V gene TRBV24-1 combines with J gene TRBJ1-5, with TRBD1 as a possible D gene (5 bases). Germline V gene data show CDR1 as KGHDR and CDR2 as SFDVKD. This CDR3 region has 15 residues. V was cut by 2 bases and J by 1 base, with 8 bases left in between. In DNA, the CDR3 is TGTGCCACCAGTGATTCTCAGGGAAGCAATCAGCCCCAGCATTTT. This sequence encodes CATSDSQGSNQPQHF.

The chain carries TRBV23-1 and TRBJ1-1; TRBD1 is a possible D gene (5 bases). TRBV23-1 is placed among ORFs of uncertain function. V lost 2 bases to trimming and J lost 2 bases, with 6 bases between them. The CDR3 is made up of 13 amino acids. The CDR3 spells CASSQRGNTEAFF. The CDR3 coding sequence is TGCGCCAGCAGTCAAAGGGGTAACACTGAAGCTTTCTTT.

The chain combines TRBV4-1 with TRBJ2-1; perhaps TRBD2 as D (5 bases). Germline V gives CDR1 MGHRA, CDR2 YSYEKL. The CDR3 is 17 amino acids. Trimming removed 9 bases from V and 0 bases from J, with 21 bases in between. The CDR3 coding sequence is TGCGCCAGTACGGTGAGCGGCTCATCAAGCTCCTACAATGAGCAGTTCTTC. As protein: CASTVSGSSSSYNEQFF.

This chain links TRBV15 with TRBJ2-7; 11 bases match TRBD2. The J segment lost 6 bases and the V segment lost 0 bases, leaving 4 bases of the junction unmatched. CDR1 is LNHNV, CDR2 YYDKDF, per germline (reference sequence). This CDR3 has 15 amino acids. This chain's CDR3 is CATSRELAGVSEQYF. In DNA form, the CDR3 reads TGTGCCACCAGCAGAGAACTAGCGGGAGTTTCCGAGCAGTACTTC.

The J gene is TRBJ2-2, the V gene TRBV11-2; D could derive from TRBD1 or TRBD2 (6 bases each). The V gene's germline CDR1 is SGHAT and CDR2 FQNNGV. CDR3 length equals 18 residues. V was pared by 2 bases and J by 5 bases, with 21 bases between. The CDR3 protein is CASSLRGGRGKGTGELFF. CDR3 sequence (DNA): TGTGCCAGCAGCTTACGGGGAGGAAGGGGGAAGGGAACCGGGGAGCTGTTTTTT.

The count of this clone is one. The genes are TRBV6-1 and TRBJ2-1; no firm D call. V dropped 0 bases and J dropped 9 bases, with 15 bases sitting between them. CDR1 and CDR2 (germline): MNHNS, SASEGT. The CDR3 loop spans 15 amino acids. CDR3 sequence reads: CASSEALLFPGEQFF. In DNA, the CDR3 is TGTGCCAGCAGTGAAGCGCTTCTCTTTCCCGGTGAGCAGTTCTTC.

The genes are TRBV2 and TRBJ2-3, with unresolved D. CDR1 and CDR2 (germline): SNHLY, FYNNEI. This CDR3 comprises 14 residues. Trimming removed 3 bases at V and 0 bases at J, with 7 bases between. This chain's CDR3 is CASSDNFSTDTQYF. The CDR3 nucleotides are TGTGCCAGCAGTGACAATTTTAGCACAGATACGCAGTATTTT.

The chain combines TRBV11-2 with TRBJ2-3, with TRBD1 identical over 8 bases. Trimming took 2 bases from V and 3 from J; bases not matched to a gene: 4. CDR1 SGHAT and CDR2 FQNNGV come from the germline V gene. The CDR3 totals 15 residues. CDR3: CASSLQGARTDTQYF. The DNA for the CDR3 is TGTGCCAGCAGCTTACAGGGGGCGAGGACAGATACGCAGTATTTT.

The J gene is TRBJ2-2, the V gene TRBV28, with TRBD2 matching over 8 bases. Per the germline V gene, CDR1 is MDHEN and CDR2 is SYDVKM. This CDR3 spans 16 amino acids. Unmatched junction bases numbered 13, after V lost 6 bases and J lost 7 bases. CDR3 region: CASRFSGTRRNGELFF. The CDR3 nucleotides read TGTGCCAGCAGATTTTCCGGGACTAGACGAAACGGGGAGCTGTTTTTT.

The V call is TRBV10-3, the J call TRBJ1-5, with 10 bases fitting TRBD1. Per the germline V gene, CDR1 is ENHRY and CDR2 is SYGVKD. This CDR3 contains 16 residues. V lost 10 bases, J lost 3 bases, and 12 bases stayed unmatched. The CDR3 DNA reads TGTGCCACCCGGGACAGGGGCGCGATACCCAATCAGCCCCAGCATTTT. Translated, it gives CATRDRGAIPNQPQHF.

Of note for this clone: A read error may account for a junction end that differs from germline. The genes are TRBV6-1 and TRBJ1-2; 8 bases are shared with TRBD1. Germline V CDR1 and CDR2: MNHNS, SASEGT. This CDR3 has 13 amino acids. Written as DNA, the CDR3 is TGTGCCAGCAGCGAAGGACAGGGCTATGGCTACACCTTC. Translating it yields CASSEGQGYGYTF.

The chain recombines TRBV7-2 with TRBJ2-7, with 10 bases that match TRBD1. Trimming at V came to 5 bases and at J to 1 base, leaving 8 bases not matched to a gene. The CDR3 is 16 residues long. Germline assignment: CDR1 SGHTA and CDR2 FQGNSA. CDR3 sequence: CASSVGRGQGSYEQYF. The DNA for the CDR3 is TGTGCCAGCAGCGTAGGGAGGGGACAGGGGTCCTACGAGCAGTACTTC.

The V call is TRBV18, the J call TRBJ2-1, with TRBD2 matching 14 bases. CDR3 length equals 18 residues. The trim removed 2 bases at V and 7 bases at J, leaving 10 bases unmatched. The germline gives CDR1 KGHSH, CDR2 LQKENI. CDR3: CASSPNPSGTSGSNEQFF. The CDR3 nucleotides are TGTGCCAGCTCACCAAACCCGTCTGGGACTAGCGGGAGTAATGAGCAGTTCTTC.